A selection of T cell receptor beta chains follows, all from one sample in a study of CD8+CD57+ T cells in acquired aplastic anemia. One entry per CDR3 protein, called by TCRdb with MiXCR from the reads. The sample has under 350,000 distinct CDR3 sequences, 50% to 65% seen once. What was sequenced was sorted CD4+, CD8+, or CD8+CD57+ T cells (not recorded which) from PBMCs. The receptor source for this set is a human donor with aplastic anemia. Each CDR3 is given with its conserved first and last residue. The D gene is left open where the match is weak. Where a row states a size, it is once, few, many or the class of an expanded clone; other rows omit it.

J,V,D,size,CDR3,DNA
TRBJ2-1,TRBV2,.,many,CASKRITSYNEQFF,TGTGCCAGCAAAAGGATCACTTCCTACAATGAGCAGTTCTTC
TRBJ1-2,TRBV2,.,.,CASSEGRRGVDGYTF,TGTGCCAGCAGTGAGGGGAGGAGGGGAGTCGATGGCTACACCTTC
TRBJ2-3,TRBV7-2,TRBD1,.,CASSLTGVADTQYF,TGTGCCAGCAGCCTGACAGGGGTAGCAGATACGCAGTATTTT
TRBJ2-3,TRBV7-9,.,many,CASSLGRGPTDTQYF,TGTGCCAGCAGCTTGGGACGGGGACCCACAGATACGCAGTATTTT
TRBJ2-2,TRBV4-2,TRBD1,many,CASSQAGTANTGELFF,TGTGCCAGCAGCCAGGCCGGGACAGCGAACACCGGGGAGCTGTTTTTT
TRBJ2-1,TRBV2,TRBD2,few,CASSQGLAGANEQFF,TGTGCCAGCAGCCAAGGACTAGCGGGAGCCAATGAGCAGTTCTTC
TRBJ1-1,TRBV19,.,.,CAAKTSYLEAFF,TGTGCCGCCAAGACGTCCTACCTTGAAGCTTTCTTT
TRBJ1-6,TRBV7-9,.,many,CASSPDLTRGSPLHF,TGTGCCAGCAGCCCAGACCTAACACGGGGTTCACCCCTCCACTTT
TRBJ2-7,TRBV7-6,.,few,CASSFPLERTPRSYEQYF,TGTGCCAGCAGCTTTCCCCTGGAACGGACTCCCCGCTCCTACGAGCAGTACTTC
TRBJ1-5,TRBV10-3,.,.,CAISELMGNEAQPQHF,TGTGCCATCAGTGAGTTGATGGGGAATGAGGCTCAGCCCCAGCATTTT
TRBJ1-6,TRBV12-3/TRBV12-4,TRBD1,many,CASSLGTDNSPLHF,TGTGCCAGCAGCCTCGGGACAGATAATTCACCCCTCCACTTT
TRBJ1-1,TRBV2,TRBD1,.,CASSEDRANTEAFF,TGTGCCAGCAGTGAGGACAGGGCTAACACTGAAGCTTTCTTT
TRBJ2-3,TRBV29-1,TRBD2,many,CSVESGVSPDTQYF,TGCAGCGTTGAAAGCGGGGTTTCGCCAGATACGCAGTATTTT
TRBJ2-3,TRBV19,TRBD2,.,CASSIRLAGGADTQYF,TGTGCCAGTAGTATACGACTAGCGGGAGGTGCAGATACGCAGTATTTT
TRBJ2-7,TRBV24-1,.,.,CATSDSSGTRVEQYF,TGTGCCACCAGTGATTCAAGCGGTACGAGGGTGGAGCAGTACTTC
TRBJ2-7,TRBV7-8,TRBD2,few,CASSSIAGGTLYEQYF,TGTGCCAGCAGCAGTATAGCGGGAGGAACGCTCTACGAGCAGTACTTC
TRBJ2-5,TRBV10-1,.,.,CASSERARGKAQETQYF,TGCGCCAGCAGTGAGCGGGCTAGGGGGAAGGCGCAAGAGACCCAGTACTTC
TRBJ1-1,TRBV29-1,.,.,CSVGPQGLGTEAFF,TGCAGCGTCGGACCTCAGGGTTTGGGCACTGAAGCTTTCTTT
TRBJ2-1,TRBV7-3,.,.,CASSLEYNQQFF,TGTGCCAGCAGCTTAGAGTACAATCAGCAGTTCTTC
TRBJ2-7,TRBV10-3,TRBD2,.,CAISGERGGYEQYF,TGTGCCATCAGTGGGGAACGGGGGGGCTACGAGCAGTACTTC
TRBJ2-7,TRBV29-1,.,few,CSVTQYYEQYF,TGCAGCGTTACACAGTACTACGAGCAGTACTTC
TRBJ1-2,TRBV20-1,TRBD1,.,CSARGKDRRISYGYTF,TGCAGTGCTAGGGGGAAGGACAGGCGGATTAGCTATGGCTACACCTTC
TRBJ1-3,TRBV9,.,many,CASSVETGRDGNTIYF,TGTGCCAGCAGCGTAGAGACGGGAAGGGATGGAAACACCATATATTTT
TRBJ2-1,TRBV7-3,.,.,CASSLGGASGNEQFF,TGTGCCAGCAGCTTGGGCGGGGCGTCGGGCAATGAGCAGTTCTTC
TRBJ1-2,TRBV15,.,.,CATSRDLITGGYTF,TGTGCCACCAGCAGAGATCTGATTACAGGCGGCTACACCTTC
TRBJ1-3,TRBV15,.,many,CATSREASLAVDTIYF,TGTGCCACCAGCAGAGAGGCATCTTTAGCGGTAGACACCATATATTTT
TRBJ1-5,TRBV7-9,TRBD1,.,CASSAQGAQHF,TGTGCCAGCAGCGCACAGGGGGCCCAGCATTTT
TRBJ1-2,TRBV7-8,TRBD1,many,CASSSRTGTHDYGYTF,TGTGCCAGCAGCAGCCGGACAGGGACGCATGACTATGGCTACACCTTC
TRBJ2-7,TRBV4-1,.,many,CASSQEVVQIYEQYF,TGCGCCAGCAGCCAAGAAGTCGTCCAGATCTACGAGCAGTACTTC
TRBJ2-1,TRBV15,TRBD2,.,CATSRDLRAGGSPPNEQFF,TGTGCCACCAGCAGAGATCTAAGGGCGGGAGGATCCCCCCCCAATGAGCAGTTCTTC
TRBJ1-6,TRBV4-1,.,many,CASSQEAARASYNSPLHF,TGCGCCAGCAGCCAAGAAGCCGCCAGGGCCTCCTATAATTCACCCCTCCACTTT
TRBJ2-5,TRBV7-9,.,.,CASSLDYTPWETQYF,TGTGCCAGCAGCTTGGACTATACCCCTTGGGAGACCCAGTACTTC
TRBJ2-3,TRBV11-2,TRBD2,once,CASSLDGLPGGTQYF,TGTGCCAGCAGCTTAGACGGGCTCCCGGGAGGTACGCAGTATTTT
TRBJ2-1,TRBV7-2,.,many,CASRTKGPSYNEQFF,TGTGCCAGCAGGACCAAAGGCCCCTCCTACAATGAGCAGTTCTTC
TRBJ2-7,TRBV11-2,TRBD2,many,CASSFAGTSGRLDEQYF,TGTGCCAGCAGCTTCGCCGGGACTAGCGGGAGGTTGGACGAGCAGTACTTC